This TCR beta chain was retrieved from a study of blood T cell repertoires in COVID-19. For the study at large: The origin of the acute and convalescent COVID-19 samples was the United States, Italy and Spain. Sample material is recorded as cDNA or gDNA derived from T cells, B-cell-depleted T cells, or PBMCs.

Data came from immunoSEQ multiplex PCR; TCRdb stores just in-frame clones and leaves some out. Among under 250,000 clones listed, just under 85% were seen once. The CDR3 has 16 residues. Germline V gene data show CDR1 as SGHNT and CDR2 as YENEEA. V lost 5 bases and J 3 bases, leaving 16 bases between the germline ends. The receptor was derived from a man between 50 and 59 years old with acute or convalescent COVID-19. The chain carries TRBV11-3 and TRBJ2-2, with D possibly TRBD2 on 7 matching bases. What was sequenced was peripheral blood. DNA for the CDR3: TGTGCCAGCAGCCCGAGACGGGGGGCGGACACCGGGGAGCTGTTTTTT. The encoded protein is CASSPRRGADTGELFF. The full variable domain, its missing parts supplied by reference TRBV11-3 and TRBJ2-2, is EAGVVQSPRYKIIEKKQPVAFWCNPISGHNTLYWYLQNLGQGPELLIRYENEEAVDDSQLPKDRFSAERLKGVDSTLKIQPAELGDSAVYLCASSPRRGADTGELFFGEGSRLTVL.